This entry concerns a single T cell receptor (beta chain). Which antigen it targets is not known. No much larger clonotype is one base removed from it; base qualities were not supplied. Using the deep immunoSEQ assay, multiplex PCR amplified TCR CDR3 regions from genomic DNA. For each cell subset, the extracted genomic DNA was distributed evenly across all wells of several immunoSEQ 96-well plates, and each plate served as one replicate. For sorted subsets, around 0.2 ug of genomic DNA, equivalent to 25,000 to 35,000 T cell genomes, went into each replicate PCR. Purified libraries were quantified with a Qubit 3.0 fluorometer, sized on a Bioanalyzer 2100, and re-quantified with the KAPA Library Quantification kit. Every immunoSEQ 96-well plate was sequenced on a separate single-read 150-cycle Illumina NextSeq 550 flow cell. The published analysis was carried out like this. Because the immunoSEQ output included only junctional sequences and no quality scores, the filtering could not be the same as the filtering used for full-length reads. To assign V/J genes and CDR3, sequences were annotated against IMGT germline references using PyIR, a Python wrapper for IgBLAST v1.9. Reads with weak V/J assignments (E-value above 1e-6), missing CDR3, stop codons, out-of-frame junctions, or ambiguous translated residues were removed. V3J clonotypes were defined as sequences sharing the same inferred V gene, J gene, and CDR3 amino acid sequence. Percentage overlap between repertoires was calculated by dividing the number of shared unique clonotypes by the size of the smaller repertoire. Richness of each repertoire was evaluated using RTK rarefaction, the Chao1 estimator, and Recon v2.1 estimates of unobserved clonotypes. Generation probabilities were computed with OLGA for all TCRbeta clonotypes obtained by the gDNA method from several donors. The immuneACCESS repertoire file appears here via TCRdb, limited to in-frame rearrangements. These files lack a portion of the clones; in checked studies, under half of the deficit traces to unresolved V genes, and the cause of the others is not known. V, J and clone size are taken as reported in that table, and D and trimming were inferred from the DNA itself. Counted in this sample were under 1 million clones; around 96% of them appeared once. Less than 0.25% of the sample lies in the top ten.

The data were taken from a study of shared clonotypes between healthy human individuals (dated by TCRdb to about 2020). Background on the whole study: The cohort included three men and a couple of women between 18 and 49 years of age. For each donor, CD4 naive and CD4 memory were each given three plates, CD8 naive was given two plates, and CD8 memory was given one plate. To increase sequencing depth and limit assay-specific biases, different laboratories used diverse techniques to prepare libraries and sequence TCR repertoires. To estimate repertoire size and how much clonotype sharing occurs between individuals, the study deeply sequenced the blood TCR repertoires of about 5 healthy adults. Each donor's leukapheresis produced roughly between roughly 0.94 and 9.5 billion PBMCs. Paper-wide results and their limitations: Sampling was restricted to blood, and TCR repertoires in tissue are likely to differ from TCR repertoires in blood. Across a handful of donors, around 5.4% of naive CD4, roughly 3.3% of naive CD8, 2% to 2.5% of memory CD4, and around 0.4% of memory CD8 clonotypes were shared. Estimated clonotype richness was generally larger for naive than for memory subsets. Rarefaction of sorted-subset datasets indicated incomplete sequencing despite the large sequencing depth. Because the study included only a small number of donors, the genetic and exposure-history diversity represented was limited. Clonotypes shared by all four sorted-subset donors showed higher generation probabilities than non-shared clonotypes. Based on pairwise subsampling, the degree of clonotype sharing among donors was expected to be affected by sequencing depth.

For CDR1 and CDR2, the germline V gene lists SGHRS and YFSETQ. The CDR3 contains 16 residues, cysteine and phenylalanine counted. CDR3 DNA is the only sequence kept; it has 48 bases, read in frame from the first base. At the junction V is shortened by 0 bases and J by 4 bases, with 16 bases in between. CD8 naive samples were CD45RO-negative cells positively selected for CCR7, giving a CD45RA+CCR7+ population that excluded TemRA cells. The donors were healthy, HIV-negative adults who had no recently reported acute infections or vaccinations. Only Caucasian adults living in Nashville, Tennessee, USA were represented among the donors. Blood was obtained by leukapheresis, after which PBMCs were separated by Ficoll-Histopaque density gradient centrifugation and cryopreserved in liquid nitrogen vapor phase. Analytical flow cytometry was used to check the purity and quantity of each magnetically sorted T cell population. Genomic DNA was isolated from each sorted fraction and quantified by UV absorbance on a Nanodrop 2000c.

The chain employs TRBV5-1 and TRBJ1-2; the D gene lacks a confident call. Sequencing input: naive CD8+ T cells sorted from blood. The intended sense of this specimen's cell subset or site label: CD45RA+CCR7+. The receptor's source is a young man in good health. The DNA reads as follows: TGCGCCAGCAGCTTGGCTGAAAGGACGGACCGCTATGGCTACACCTTC. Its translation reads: CASSLAERTDRYGYTF. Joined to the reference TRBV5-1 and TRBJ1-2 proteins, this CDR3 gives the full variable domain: KAGVTQTPRYLIKTRGQQVTLSCSPISGHRSVSWYQQTPGQGLQFLFEYFSETQRNKGNFPGRFSGRQFSNSRSEMNVSTLELGDSALYLCASSLAERTDRYGYTFGSGTRLTVV.